Following are 6 T cell receptor beta chains from one sample sequenced in a study of regulatory T cells in long-lasting Graves disease. Time point here: newly diagnosed GD, antithyroid drugs for less than 3 months. PBMCs were the source of the RNA used for TCR sequencing. CDR3-region Arm-PCR and iRepertoire HTBI primers produced the TCR beta libraries. In TCRdb, the multiplex PCR reads were re-called with MiXCR into one record per CDR3 protein. The sample records approximately 300,000 distinct CDR3 sequences, under 20% being singletons. Sequences were derived from peripheral blood mononuclear cells (PBMCs), sampled at new diagnosis, from a patient treated with antithyroid drugs. The receptors were sampled from a female donor with Graves disease.

This clonotype was seen repeatedly, ten times or more. This sequence joins TRBV27 and TRBJ2-7; D is unclear. The V gene lost 0 bases and the J gene lost 2 bases, with 14 bases spanning the gap. Germline V gene data show CDR1 as MNHEY and CDR2 as SMNVEV (reference sequence). The CDR3 runs to 16 residues. CDR3 nucleotides: TGTGCCAGCAGTTTATCGATAGGTGACATGCCCTACGAGCAGTACTTC. Translated, it gives CASSLSIGDMPYEQYF.

This clonotype was counted ten times or more. CDR3 protein: CAISAGAGEAYNEQFF. CDR3 DNA sequence: TGTGCCATCAGCGCAGGGGCGGGAGAGGCCTACAATGAGCAGTTCTTC. The genes are TRBV10-3 and TRBJ2-1, with TRBD2 as a possible D gene (7 bases). The V gene's germline CDR1 is ENHRY and CDR2 SYGVKD. The CDR3 contains 16 residues. The ends were cut back, 6 bases at V and 2 bases at J, with 17 bases in the middle.

This chain joins TRBV3-1 and TRBJ2-7; a weak D match, TRBD2 (5 bases). Trimming removed 5 bases at V and 1 base at J, with 12 bases between. Germline lookup yields CDR1 LGHDT and CDR2 YNNKEL (reference sequence). There are 14 residues in the CDR3. The CDR3 is CASSDHGVSYEQYF. In DNA form, the CDR3 reads TGTGCCAGCAGCGATCACGGGGTTTCCTACGAGCAGTACTTC.

The chain recombines TRBV24-1 with TRBJ2-1, with a weak D call TRBD2 (5 bases). The V end lost 3 bases, the J end lost 0 bases, and 23 bases lay between the germline ends. Germline V lookup: CDR1 KGHDR, CDR2 SFDVKD. This CDR3 is 20 amino acids long. The chain's CDR3 is CATSDPSGAVDPSSYNEQFF. The CDR3 bases are TGTGCCACCAGTGATCCCTCAGGAGCGGTTGACCCTAGCTCCTACAATGAGCAGTTCTTC.

V usage is TRBV6-1 and J usage is TRBJ2-2, with D maybe TRBD1 (6 bases). CDR1 and CDR2 from the germline V gene are MNHNS and SASEGT. CDR3 size: 14 residues. V was pared by 5 bases and J by 7 bases, with 14 bases between. The CDR3 reads CASSRDIEGGELFF. CDR3 nucleotide sequence: TGTGCCAGCAGTAGGGACATTGAGGGCGGGGAGCTGTTTTTT.

There are many counts of this clonotype. The CDR3 sequence: CASSKGDRGRMSEAFF. The CDR3 DNA reads as TGTGCCAGCAGTAAAGGGGACAGGGGGCGAATGTCTGAAGCTTTCTTT. The chain carries TRBV2 and TRBJ1-1; 12 nucleotides line up with TRBD1. Germline trimming cut 5 bases from V and 6 bases from J; bases unmatched to any gene: 10. Germline V lookup: CDR1 SNHLY, CDR2 FYNNEI. CDR3 length: 16 amino acids.